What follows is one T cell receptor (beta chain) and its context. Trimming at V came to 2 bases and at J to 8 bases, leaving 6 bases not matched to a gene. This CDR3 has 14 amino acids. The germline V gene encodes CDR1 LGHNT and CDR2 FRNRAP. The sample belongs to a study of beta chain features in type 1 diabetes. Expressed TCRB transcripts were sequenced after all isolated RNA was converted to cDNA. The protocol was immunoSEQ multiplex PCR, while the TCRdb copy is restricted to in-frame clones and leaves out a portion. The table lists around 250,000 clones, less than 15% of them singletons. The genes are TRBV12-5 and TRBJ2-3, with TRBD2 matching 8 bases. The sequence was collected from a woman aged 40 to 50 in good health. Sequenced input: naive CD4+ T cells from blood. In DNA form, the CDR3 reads TGTGCTAGTGGTTTGATGCGGGGGGAGTCTACGCAGTATTTT. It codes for CASGLMRGESTQYF.